This T cell receptor (beta chain) came from a study of OX40 agonist ivuxolimab in advanced cancers. About the study: Eligibility rules accepted prior anti-PD-1, anti-PD-L1 or anti-CTLA-4 therapy, and around 44% had some. Study observations and caveats: On average, CD8+ T cells had more expanded clones than CD4+.

Trimming removed 5 bases from V and 4 bases from J; junction bases left unmatched: 7. Germline CDR1 SGHVS, CDR2 FQNEAQ. The CDR3 consists of 16 residues. Libraries were prepared by immunoSEQ multiplex PCR; TCRdb keeps only in-frame clonotypes and omits some of them. This table holds about 60,000 clones, 90% to 95% found once. Concerning this clone: Its antigen is still unknown.

This clonotype originated in an adult with an advanced solid tumor such as melanoma, head and neck, liver or kidney cancer. This material consisted of CD4+ or CD8+ T cells sorted from blood, taken in a trial of the OX40 agonist ivuxolimab. The chain is built from TRBV7-8 and TRBJ2-5; TRBD2 matches 13 bases. CDR3 nucleotides: TGTGCCAGCAGCCTTGGACTAGCGGGGGTGAGAGAGACCCAGTACTTC. The encoded protein is CASSLGLAGVRETQYF.